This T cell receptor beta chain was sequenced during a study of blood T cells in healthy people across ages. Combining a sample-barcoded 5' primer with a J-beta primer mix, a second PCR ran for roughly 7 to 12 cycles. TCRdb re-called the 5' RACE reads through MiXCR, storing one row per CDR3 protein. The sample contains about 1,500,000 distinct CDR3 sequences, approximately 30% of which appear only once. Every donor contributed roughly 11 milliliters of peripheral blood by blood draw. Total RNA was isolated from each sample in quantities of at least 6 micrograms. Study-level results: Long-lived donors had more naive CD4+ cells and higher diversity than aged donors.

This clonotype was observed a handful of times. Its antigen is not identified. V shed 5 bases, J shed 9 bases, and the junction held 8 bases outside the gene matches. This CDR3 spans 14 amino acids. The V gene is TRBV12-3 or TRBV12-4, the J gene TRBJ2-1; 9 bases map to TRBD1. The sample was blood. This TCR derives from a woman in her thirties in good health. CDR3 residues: CASSRDRACSEQFF. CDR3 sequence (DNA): TGTGCCAGCAGTCGGGACAGGGCTTGCTCTGAGCAGTTCTTC.